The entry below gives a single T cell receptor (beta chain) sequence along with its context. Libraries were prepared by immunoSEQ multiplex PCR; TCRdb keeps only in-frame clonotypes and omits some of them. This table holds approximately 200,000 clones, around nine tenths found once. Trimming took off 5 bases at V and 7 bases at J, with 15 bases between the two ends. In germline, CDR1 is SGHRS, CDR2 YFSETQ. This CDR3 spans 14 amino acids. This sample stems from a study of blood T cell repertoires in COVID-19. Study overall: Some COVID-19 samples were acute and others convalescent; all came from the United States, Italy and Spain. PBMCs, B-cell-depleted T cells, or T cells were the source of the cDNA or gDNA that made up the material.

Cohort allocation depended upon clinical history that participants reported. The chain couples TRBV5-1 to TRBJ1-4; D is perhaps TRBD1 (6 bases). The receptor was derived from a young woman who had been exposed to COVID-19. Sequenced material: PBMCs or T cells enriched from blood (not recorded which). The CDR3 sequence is CASRIGQGSEKLFF. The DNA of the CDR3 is TGCGCCAGCAGAATAGGTCAGGGGTCTGAAAAACTGTTTTTT.